This entry features one T cell receptor beta chain sequence. What it binds is unknown. The data were taken from a study of cytomegalovirus exposure and HLA in healthy donors. Notes on the study in general: Testing in vitro showed a few CMV-associated chains specific for CMV antigens.

The method was immunoSEQ multiplex PCR; TCRdb's version includes in-frame clones alone and lacks a portion of them. Of roughly 70,000 clones listed, over 95% are singletons. Germline loops: CDR1 MDHEN, CDR2 SYDVKM. The CDR3 is made up of 15 amino acids. Germline trimming cut 0 bases from V and 8 bases from J; bases unmatched to any gene: 8. Material for sequencing was PBMCs. The TCR was taken from a woman between 18 and 30 years old in good health and CMV-seropositive. V and J are TRBV28 and TRBJ2-7, with TRBD2 matching over 9 bases. The CDR3, as DNA: TGTGCCAGCAGTTTATGGGCTAGCGGGGAAACCCAGCAGTACTTC. Its translation is CASSLWASGETQQYF.